One and the same sample provided the 28 T cell receptor beta chains below, sequenced in a study of T cells of healthy individuals. TCRdb independently ran MiXCR on the 5' RACE reads; one entry per CDR3 protein. The sample includes some 39,000 distinct CDR3 sequences, 4% to 5% of them seen just once. The source of these receptors is a human donor in good health.

The V and J genes are TRBV6-6 and TRBJ1-1; D might be TRBD1 (5 bases). Per the germline V gene, CDR1 is MNHNY and CDR2 is SVGAGI (reference sequence). V was trimmed by 7 bases and J by 3 bases, leaving 6 bases between them. CDR3 length: 11 amino acids. Here the CDR3 DNA reads TGTGCCAGCATAGGGGACACTGAAGCTTTCTTT. As protein: CASIGDTEAFF.

In its sample, this clonotype was seen many times. The chain uses TRBV30 and TRBJ2-1; the D is unclear. This CDR3 has 13 residues. V was pared by 2 bases and J by 2 bases, with 7 bases between. From germline, CDR1 is GTSNPN and CDR2 SVGIG (reference sequence). CDR3 sequence (DNA): TGTGCCTGGAGTACCAAAACCTACAATGAGCAGTTCTTC. It yields the protein CAWSTKTYNEQFF.

This clonotype was observed many times. This CDR3 reads CASSLSGVPGANVLTF. CDR3 DNA: TGTGCCAGCAGCTTATCTGGTGTACCTGGGGCCAACGTCCTGACTTTC. V and J are TRBV7-8 and TRBJ2-6; D unresolved. The CDR3 has 16 residues. Trimming shortened V by 2 bases and J by 2 bases, and 10 bases separated the two germline ends. Per germline, CDR1 SGHVS and CDR2 FQNEAQ. Supplemented by reference TRBV7-8 and TRBJ2-6, the full variable domain reads GAGVSQSPRYKVAKRGQDVALRCDPISGHVSLFWYQQALGQGPEFLTYFQNEAQLDKSGLPSDRFFAERPEGSVSTLKIQRTQQEDSAVYLCASSLSGVPGANVLTFGAGSRLTVL.

The chain couples TRBV20-1 to TRBJ1-4; a possible D gene is TRBD1 (6 bases). Germline assignment: CDR1 DFQATT and CDR2 SNEGSKA (reference sequence). The CDR3 has 14 amino acids. Trimming removed 4 bases from V and 6 bases from J, with 15 bases in between. The CDR3 DNA reads TGCAGTGCTAAAAACCGACGGGGGCATGAAAAACTGTTTTTT. It yields the protein CSAKNRRGHEKLFF.

This clonotype was counted many times. The J gene is TRBJ1-1, the V gene TRBV5-1; 7 positions agree with TRBD1. CDR1 and CDR2 (germline): SGHRS, YFSETQ. The CDR3 consists of 15 residues. V shed 0 bases, J shed 5 bases, and the junction held 7 bases outside the gene matches. The DNA for the CDR3 is TGCGCCAGCAGCTTGGAGGCAGGGGGGTCAACTGAAGCTTTCTTT. Translation: CASSLEAGGSTEAFF.

This clonotype was picked up a small number of times. V and J are TRBV12-3 or TRBV12-4 and TRBJ2-2; D perhaps matches TRBD1 (5 bases). The ends were cut back, 4 bases at V and 4 bases at J, with 13 bases in the middle. The CDR3 sequence is 15 residues long. The CDR3 DNA reads TGTGCCAGCAGTTCCGTGGGGCCGAGCACCGGGGAGCTGTTTTTT. Encoded protein: CASSSVGPSTGELFF.

This clonotype was detected only once. The chain couples TRBV5-5 to TRBJ2-1, with 12 nucleotides matching TRBD2. With V trimmed by 0 bases and J by 5 bases, 3 bases remained unmatched. The length of the CDR3 is 16 residues. CDR1 SGHKS and CDR2 YYEKEE come from the germline V gene (reference sequence). The CDR3: CASSLGLAGGDNEQFF. The CDR3, as DNA: TGTGCCAGCAGCTTGGGTCTAGCGGGAGGGGACAATGAGCAGTTCTTC.

This clonotype was counted between two and nine times. The J gene is TRBJ2-7, the V gene TRBV6-5; TRBD2 agrees at 9 bases. With 6 bases clipped from V and 1 base from J, the junction kept 7 bases outside the gene matches. Germline V CDR1 and CDR2: MNHEY, SVGAGI. The CDR3 extends over 15 amino acids. CDR3 DNA sequence: TGTGCCAGCAGACTCGGACTAGCGCGGTCCTACGAGCAGTACTTC. Residues: CASRLGLARSYEQYF.

This clonotype was seen a handful of times. The CDR3 sequence: CASSLGTPAEAFF. CDR3 DNA: TGTGCCAGCAGCCTTGGGACACCCGCTGAAGCTTTCTTT. The V and J genes are TRBV3-1 and TRBJ1-1; weak D call: TRBD1 (6 bases). CDR3 length: 13 residues. Germline CDR1 reads LGHDT; CDR2 reads YNNKEL (reference sequence). Trimming removed 4 bases at V and 6 bases at J, with 12 bases between. The variable domain in full, completed from reference TRBV3-1 and TRBJ1-1, reads DTAVSQTPKYLVTQMGNDKSIKCEQNLGHDTMYWYKQDSKKFLKIMFSYNNKELIINETVPNRFSPKSPDKAHLNLHINSLELGDSAVYFCASSLGTPAEAFFGQGTRLTVV.

This clonotype has at least ten counts. The chain uses TRBV6-5 and TRBJ1-1; 8 bases are shared with TRBD1. The CDR3 extends over 13 amino acids. V was pared by 7 bases and J by 8 bases, with 9 bases of the junction left unmatched. The germline CDR1 and CDR2 sequences are MNHEY and SVGAGI. The CDR3 spells CASTRTGSKEAFF. CDR3 in DNA: TGTGCCAGCACCCGGACAGGGTCGAAGGAAGCTTTCTTT.

The gene calls are TRBV10-3 and TRBJ1-1; 9 bases agree with TRBD1. Germline CDR1 is ENHRY and CDR2 is SYGVKD. The CDR3 consists of 15 residues. Unmatched junction bases numbered 3, after V lost 2 bases and J lost 2 bases. The CDR3 DNA reads as TGTGCCATCAGTGAGAAGGGACAGGGTAACACTGAAGCTTTCTTT. Translation: CAISEKGQGNTEAFF.

The rearrangement joins TRBV12-3 or TRBV12-4 to TRBJ1-4; unclear D gene. This CDR3 region has 14 residues. Between the trimmed V and J ends, which lost 6 bases and 10 bases, there was a span of 18 bases. The CDR3 coding sequence is TGTGCCAGCAGCCCCGAAGGGCTTAGGGCAAAACTGTTTTTT. Translated, it gives CASSPEGLRAKLFF.

This clonotype appeared many times. V gene TRBV3-1 combines with J gene TRBJ2-1; D is possibly TRBD2 (6 bases). V dropped 4 bases and J dropped 5 bases, with 15 bases sitting between them. The CDR3 loop spans 15 amino acids. The germline V gene encodes CDR1 LGHDT and CDR2 YNNKEL (reference sequence). In nucleotides, the CDR3 is TGTGCCAGCAGCCTTGCGGGATTCAGTCACAATGAGCAGTTCTTC. This sequence encodes CASSLAGFSHNEQFF.

J is TRBJ1-3 and V is TRBV12-3 or TRBV12-4, with unresolved D. The length of the CDR3 is 18 residues. V was clipped by 5 bases and J by 0 bases, with 20 bases between them. CDR3 bases: TGTGCCAGCAGTCTACTATCCGGACGGTGGTACTCTGGAAACACCATATATTTT. It specifies CASSLLSGRWYSGNTIYF.

This clonotype was counted a few times. The rearrangement links TRBV7-9 to TRBJ2-2, with D unclear. Trimming stripped 3 bases from V and 0 bases from J, with 5 bases between. Germline CDR1 and CDR2: SEHNR and FQNEAQ (reference sequence). This CDR3 spans 14 amino acids. The CDR3 loop is CASSFRTNTGELFF. CDR3 DNA: TGTGCCAGCAGCTTCCGAACGAACACCGGGGAGCTGTTTTTT.

The chain recombines TRBV19 with TRBJ1-1; D possibly corresponds to TRBD1 (5 bases). V gave up 3 bases and J gave up 3 bases, with 8 bases separating them. Germline V gene sequence: CDR1 LNHDA, CDR2 SQIVND (reference sequence). The CDR3 spans 13 residues. The CDR3 loop is CASSMGLDTEAFF. Here the CDR3 DNA reads TGTGCCAGTAGTATGGGGCTTGACACTGAAGCTTTCTTT.

This clonotype appeared many times. This CDR3 reads CASSLVGGMNTEAFF. CDR3 bases: TGTGCCAGCAGCTTAGTCGGGGGCATGAACACTGAAGCTTTCTTT. The chain has TRBV7-6 and TRBJ1-1; tentative D call: TRBD1 (6 bases). The CDR3 length is 15 residues. Germline loops: CDR1 SGHVS, CDR2 FNYEAQ. With 1 base removed from V and 0 bases from J, the gap between germline ends came to 9 bases.

The chain's CDR3 is CASTPVWGNYGYTF. The CDR3 region has the DNA TGTGCCAGCACCCCAGTATGGGGGAACTATGGCTACACCTTC. The chain employs TRBV11-2 and TRBJ1-2, with a weak D call TRBD1 (5 bases). The CDR3 loop spans 14 amino acids. CDR1 is SGHAT and CDR2 is FQNNGV in the germline V gene. The ends were cut back, 7 bases at V and 2 bases at J, with 14 bases in the middle.

This clonotype was detected many times. J is TRBJ1-1 and V is TRBV7-2; D unresolved. Trimming shortened V by 8 bases and J by 10 bases, and 14 bases separated the two germline ends. CDR1 and CDR2 from the germline V gene are SGHTA and FQGNSA. The length of the CDR3 is 11 residues. The CDR3 region has the DNA TGTGCCAGCCAGAGAGAGGCGGTAGCTTTCTTT. It translates to CASQREAVAFF.

This clonotype was recorded many times. The rearrangement uses TRBV2 and TRBJ1-5; possibly TRBD1 for D (5 bases). Trimming cost V 7 bases and J 3 bases, with 13 bases left between them. The CDR3 sequence is 14 residues long. CDR1 is SNHLY, CDR2 FYNNEI, per germline. This chain's CDR3 is CASMPGTNNQPQHF. The CDR3 coding sequence is TGTGCCAGCATGCCTGGGACGAACAATCAGCCCCAGCATTTT.

The chain carries TRBV29-1 and TRBJ2-2, with 9 nucleotides matching TRBD2. With 5 bases clipped from V and 1 base from J, the junction kept 2 bases outside the gene matches. The CDR3 totals 14 residues. From germline, CDR1 is SQVTM and CDR2 ANQGSEA. The CDR3: CSVLTSGNTGELFF. The CDR3 region has the DNA TGCAGCGTTTTGACTAGCGGGAACACCGGGGAGCTGTTTTTT.

This clonotype was seen only a few times. The V and J genes are TRBV3-1 and TRBJ2-7, with unresolved D. The V and J ends lost 1 base and 4 bases respectively, with 5 bases between them. CDR1 and CDR2 (germline): LGHDT, YNNKEL (reference sequence). The CDR3 consists of 12 residues. The CDR3 loop reads CASSQGGYEQYF. In nucleotides, the CDR3 is TGTGCCAGCAGCCAAGGGGGATACGAGCAGTACTTC.

This clonotype was counted between two and nine times. The chain couples TRBV2 to TRBJ2-3, with unresolved D. Trimming stripped 10 bases from V and 6 bases from J, with 23 bases between. Germline V gene data show CDR1 as SNHLY and CDR2 as FYNNEI. The CDR3 extends over 15 amino acids. CDR3 nucleotide sequence: TGTGCCACCTCCCGGCGGTCAGCCGTAGGGGATACGCAGTATTTT. Amino acid sequence: CATSRRSAVGDTQYF.

In its sample, this clonotype was seen a few times. The chain uses TRBV28 and TRBJ2-3; D tentatively reads TRBD1 or TRBD2 (5 bases each). The CDR3 is made up of 14 amino acids. Trimming pared 7 bases from V and 9 bases from J, leaving 20 bases between. Germline-derived CDR1 and CDR2 are MDHEN and SYDVKM. For the CDR3, the DNA is TGTGCCAGCACTCCCGCCGGGGCAATGAGGACGCAGTATTTT. Translated: CASTPAGAMRTQYF.

The gene calls are TRBV10-3 and TRBJ1-5; D not resolved. The CDR3 loop spans 16 amino acids. Per germline, CDR1 ENHRY and CDR2 SYGVKD. V lost 2 bases and J 8 bases, leaving 19 bases between the germline ends. In DNA form, the CDR3 reads TGTGCCATCAGTGAGGGGTCTTTTGGCGGGCTGGAGCCCCAGCATTTT. It translates to CAISEGSFGGLEPQHF.

The chain couples TRBV2 to TRBJ1-6; D is unresolved. CDR1 SNHLY and CDR2 FYNNEI come from the germline V gene. This CDR3 has 15 residues. V was trimmed by 5 bases and J by 3 bases, leaving 11 bases between them. For the CDR3, the DNA is TGTGCCAGCAGTCCAGGAGATTACTATAATTCACCCCTCCACTTT. This sequence encodes CASSPGDYYNSPLHF.

V and J are TRBV2 and TRBJ2-7; 10 bases are shared with TRBD1. This CDR3 comprises 15 residues. Germline V gene lookup returns CDR1 SNHLY and CDR2 FYNNEI. V shed 6 bases and J 6 bases; nucleotides not matched to a gene: 11. The CDR3 is CASRATLGQGPEQYF. Here the CDR3 DNA reads TGTGCCAGCAGAGCTACTCTGGGACAGGGGCCCGAGCAGTACTTC.

The chain has TRBV7-9 and TRBJ2-3; TRBD1 is a possible D gene (6 bases). Trimming removed 4 bases from V and 4 bases from J, with 18 bases in between. This CDR3 has 16 amino acids. Germline assignment: CDR1 SEHNR and CDR2 FQNEAQ (reference sequence). For the CDR3, the DNA is TGTGCCAGCAGCTCCGAAAGGGTGACAGGAGCAGATACGCAGTATTTT. It specifies CASSSERVTGADTQYF.